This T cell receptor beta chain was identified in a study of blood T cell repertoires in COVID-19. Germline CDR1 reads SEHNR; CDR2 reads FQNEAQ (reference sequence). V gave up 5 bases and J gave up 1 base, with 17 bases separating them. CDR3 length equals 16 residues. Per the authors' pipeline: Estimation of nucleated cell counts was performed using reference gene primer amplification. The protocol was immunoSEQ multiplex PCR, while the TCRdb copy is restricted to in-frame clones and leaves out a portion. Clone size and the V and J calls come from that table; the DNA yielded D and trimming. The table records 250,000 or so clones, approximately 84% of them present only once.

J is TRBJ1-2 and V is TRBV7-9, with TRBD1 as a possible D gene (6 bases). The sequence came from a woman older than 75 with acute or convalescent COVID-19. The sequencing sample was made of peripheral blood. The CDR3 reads CASSPGQNLLNYGYTF. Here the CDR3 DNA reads TGTGCCAGCAGCCCCGGACAGAACCTCCTTAACTATGGCTACACCTTC.